Below, 20 T cell receptor beta chains from the same sample are listed, as sequenced in a study of vaccination effects on CD4 cells after COVID-19. The ViraFEST assay expanded antigen-specific CD4+ T cells with viral peptide pools before sequencing. When nine to ten days of culture had elapsed, CD4+ T cells were isolated. Each participant received a vaccine that was either BNT162b2 or mRNA-1273, given as two doses. These receptors have no identified antigens. Measured with immunoSEQ multiplex PCR; TCRdb has only the in-frame clones, and not every one. The sample has fewer than 15,000 clones, approximately 70% seen once. The material was CD4+ T cells from PBMCs cultured with HCoV-NL63 spike peptides, obtained after COVID-19 vaccination. Every receptor here comes from a human donor who received a COVID-19 vaccine.

In its sample, this clone was seen a few times. J is TRBJ2-6 and V is TRBV4-2, with a tentative D call TRBD1 (5 bases). From germline, CDR1 is LGHNA and CDR2 YNFKEQ. CDR3 length equals 16 residues. The V end lost 3 bases, the J end lost 0 bases, and 9 bases lay between the germline ends. The CDR3 DNA reads TGTGCCAGCAGCCACGAAAGGGGCTCTGGGGCCAACGTCCTGACTTTC. It yields the protein CASSHERGSGANVLTF.

The rearrangement joins TRBV20-1 to TRBJ1-1; D unclear. Germline-derived CDR1 and CDR2 are DFQATT and SNEGSKA (reference sequence). The V and J ends lost 3 bases and 8 bases respectively, with 22 bases between them. There are 15 residues in the CDR3. CDR3 sequence reads: CSASRSPDGIGEAFF. CDR3 bases: TGCAGTGCTAGTCGCTCCCCGGACGGTATTGGCGAAGCTTTCTTT.

The chain links TRBV6-7 to TRBJ1-2, with D possibly TRBD1 on 5 matching bases. TRBV6-7 is treated as an ORF (open reading frame) with a function not yet certain. V was pared by 4 bases and J by 8 bases, with 11 bases between. The CDR3 has 12 residues. CDR3 nucleotide sequence: TGTGCCAGCAGTTCGGGGCCATTAGGCTACACCTTC. Translated, it gives CASSSGPLGYTF.

V is TRBV28 and J is TRBJ1-1; D possibly corresponds to TRBD1 (5 bases). Germline loops: CDR1 MDHEN, CDR2 SYDVKM. Trimming pared 6 bases from V and 2 bases from J, leaving 13 bases between. The CDR3 runs 14 residues. CDR3 in DNA: TGTGCCAGCAGCTTCATGCAGGGAAACACTGAAGCTTTCTTT. This encodes CASSFMQGNTEAFF.

The genes are TRBV6-5 and TRBJ1-6; tentative D call: TRBD1 (5 bases). CDR1 and CDR2 from the germline V gene are MNHEY and SVGAGI. The CDR3 contains 14 residues. V lost 8 bases and J 4 bases, leaving 12 bases between the germline ends. The CDR3, as DNA: TGTGCCAGCCGGGAGGGGAATTATAATTCACCCCTCCACTTT. As protein: CASREGNYNSPLHF.

V is TRBV19 and J is TRBJ2-1; 10 nucleotides match TRBD2. CDR3 length equals 16 residues. Per the germline V gene, CDR1 is LNHDA and CDR2 is SQIVND (reference sequence). The V gene end was trimmed by 2 bases and the J gene end by 2 bases; junction bases not matched to a gene: 3. DNA of the CDR3: TGTGCCAGTAGTATAACTAGCGGGGTGCCCTACAATGAGCAGTTCTTC. This gives the protein CASSITSGVPYNEQFF.

The chain uses TRBV2 and TRBJ2-2, with D possibly being TRBD2 (5 bases). The germline V gene has CDR1 SNHLY and CDR2 FYNNEI. V was cut by 2 bases and J by 0 bases, with 22 bases left in between. The CDR3 has 20 residues. The CDR3 here is CASSESLVMAGLSNTGELFF. CDR3 sequence (DNA): TGTGCCAGCAGTGAATCGTTAGTGATGGCGGGCCTTTCGAACACCGGGGAGCTGTTTTTT.

The gene calls are TRBV10-3 and TRBJ2-1, with 8 bases matching TRBD2. Trimming took 3 bases from V and 8 from J; bases not matched to a gene: 9. CDR1 and CDR2 from the germline V gene are ENHRY and SYGVKD. This CDR3 has 15 residues. Written as DNA, the CDR3 is TGTGCCATCAGTGACACCACCAGCGGGAGACATGAGCAGTTCTTC. Protein: CAISDTTSGRHEQFF.

This clone showed up just a few times. This sequence joins TRBV5-4 and TRBJ1-5; TRBD1 agrees at 7 bases. Germline V gene data show CDR1 as SGHNT and CDR2 as YYREEE (reference sequence). V dropped 0 bases and J dropped 1; count of bases not matched to a gene: 1. This CDR3 region has 15 residues. The CDR3 reads CASSLGGGSNQPQHF. The CDR3 nucleotides are TGTGCCAGCAGCTTGGGAGGGGGCAGCAATCAGCCCCAGCATTTT.

J is TRBJ1-2 and V is TRBV6-1; tentatively, D is TRBD1 (6 bases). CDR3 length equals 14 residues. V was cut by 2 bases and J by 5 bases, with 12 bases left in between. CDR1 is MNHNS, CDR2 SASEGT, per germline. The CDR3 loop is CASSEHREGYGYTF. The CDR3 nucleotides are TGTGCCAGCAGTGAACACAGGGAGGGGTATGGCTACACCTTC.

The chain has TRBV5-1 and TRBJ2-5; either TRBD1 or TRBD2 may supply D (5 bases each). This CDR3 has 11 amino acids. V dropped 3 bases and J dropped 5 bases, with 5 bases sitting between them. Germline assignment: CDR1 SGHRS and CDR2 YFSETQ. In DNA form, the CDR3 reads TGCGCCAGCAGCTGGGGGGAGACCCAGTACTTC. Its protein product is CASSWGETQYF. Supplemented by reference TRBV5-1 and TRBJ2-5, the full variable domain reads KAGVTQTPRYLIKTRGQQVTLSCSPISGHRSVSWYQQTPGQGLQFLFEYFSETQRNKGNFPGRFSGRQFSNSRSEMNVSTLELGDSALYLCASSWGETQYFGPGTRLLVL.

The chain joins TRBV30 to TRBJ1-1, with TRBD1 matching 9 bases. This CDR3 contains 14 residues. CDR1 and CDR2 from the germline V gene are GTSNPN and SVGIG (reference sequence). With 2 bases clipped from V and 7 bases from J, the junction kept 8 bases outside the gene matches. CDR3 sequence reads: CAWSSDRGIGEAFF. The CDR3 coding sequence is TGTGCCTGGAGTTCAGACAGGGGGATCGGTGAAGCTTTCTTT. Filled out from reference TRBV30 and TRBJ1-1, the complete variable domain reads SQTIHQWPATLVQPVGSPLSLECTVEGTSNPNLYWYRQAAGRGLQLLFYSVGIGQISSEVPQNLSASRPQDRQFILSSKKLLLSDSGFYLCAWSSDRGIGEAFFGQGTRLTVV.

This clone showed up just a few times. This rearrangement joins TRBV18 to TRBJ2-7; TRBD2 matches 11 bases. V trimming: 6 bases; J trimming: 1 base; junction bases outside the gene matches: 5. The CDR3 is 15 amino acids. Germline CDR1 KGHSH, CDR2 LQKENI. The CDR3 protein is CASSRGTSGSYEQYF. In DNA form, the CDR3 reads TGTGCCAGCTCGAGGGGGACTAGCGGTTCCTACGAGCAGTACTTC.

V gene TRBV2 combines with J gene TRBJ2-1; 7 nucleotides align to TRBD1. Germline V gives CDR1 SNHLY, CDR2 FYNNEI. The CDR3 spans 13 residues. The trim removed 6 bases at V and 9 bases at J, leaving 8 bases unmatched. The CDR3 DNA reads as TGTGCCAGCAGGGAGGCAGGGGGAACTGAGCAGTTCTTC. It translates to CASREAGGTEQFF.

The chain uses TRBV19 and TRBJ1-4; weak D call: TRBD1 (5 bases). CDR3 size: 15 residues. V was cut by 5 bases and J by 8 bases, with 18 bases left in between. Germline V gives CDR1 LNHDA, CDR2 SQIVND (reference sequence). The CDR3 sequence is CASSPPGGRREKLFF. In nucleotides, the CDR3 is TGTGCCAGTAGTCCCCCCGGGGGAAGGAGAGAAAAACTGTTTTTT.

This chain connects TRBV9 to TRBJ2-7, with 8 bases identical to TRBD2. The J segment lost 7 bases and the V segment lost 3 bases, leaving 12 bases of the junction unmatched. The CDR3 has 15 residues. CDR1 and CDR2 (germline): SGDLS, YYNGEE. In nucleotides, the CDR3 is TGTGCCAGCAGCGCCCAACTAGCGGCTCTACAGGAGCAGTACTTC. Protein product: CASSAQLAALQEQYF.

The genes are TRBV19 and TRBJ2-3, with 8 bases identical to TRBD2. CDR3 length equals 16 residues. Germline V gene sequence: CDR1 LNHDA, CDR2 SQIVND (reference sequence). V lost 4 bases to trimming and J lost 6 bases; unmatched junction nucleotides: 12. The CDR3 region has the DNA TGTGCCAGTAGTACTGAACTAGCGGTCCCTGGGGATACGCAGTATTTT. Translated: CASSTELAVPGDTQYF. The full variable domain, with the rest looked up from reference TRBV19 and TRBJ2-3, is DGGITQSPKYLFRKEGQNVTLSCEQNLNHDAMYWYRQDPGQGLRLIYYSQIVNDFQKGDIAEGYSVSREKKESFPLTVTSAQKNPTAFYLCASSTELAVPGDTQYFGPGTRLTVL.

The chain joins TRBV29-1 to TRBJ1-3; 10 nucleotides match TRBD1. The germline V gene has CDR1 SQVTM and CDR2 ANQGSEA. The CDR3 is made up of 13 amino acids. V lost 6 bases to trimming and J lost 6 bases; unmatched junction nucleotides: 5. CDR3 sequence (DNA): TGCAGCGTCACCGGGACAGGGGTAAACACCATATATTTT. The encoded protein is CSVTGTGVNTIYF.

The J gene is TRBJ2-5, the V gene TRBV28; D not certain. Trimming left V 4 bases short and J 4 bases short, with 1 base between. The CDR3 length is 10 residues. Per germline, CDR1 MDHEN and CDR2 SYDVKM. CDR3 region: CASSSETQYF. CDR3 nucleotides: TGTGCCAGCAGTTCAGAGACCCAGTACTTC.

The gene calls are TRBV6-5 and TRBJ2-1; 10 bases map to TRBD2. V shed 5 bases, J shed 8 bases, and the junction held 9 bases outside the gene matches. This CDR3 has 15 residues. Germline V gene data show CDR1 as MNHEY and CDR2 as SVGAGI. CDR3 in amino acids: CASSPPGLALDEQFF. CDR3 nucleotide sequence: TGTGCCAGCAGTCCGCCGGGACTAGCGTTGGATGAGCAGTTCTTC.